This TCR beta chain was identified in a study of T cells in Graves' hyperthyroidism and ophthalmopathy. Study-level findings and limits: The blood repertoire included most of the expanded thyroid clonotypes above 0.001. A 13 V-J model separated ophthalmopathy from stable hyperthyroidism.

From RNA transcripts, TCR beta CDR3 regions were amplified. A first-round RT-PCR of the TCR CDR3 used the HTBI primer set. TCRdb used MiXCR to reprocess the multiplex PCR reads, holding one entry per CDR3 protein. The data contain 450,000 to 600,000 distinct CDR3 sequences, roughly 15% of them singletons. No progression to ophthalmopathy during 18 months of follow-up defined stable disease. Germline lookup yields CDR1 DFQATT and CDR2 SNEGSKA (reference sequence). The CDR3 contains 15 residues. J gave up 0 bases and V 3 bases, and 6 bases lay outside the gene matches. This clonotype appeared a few times. Its target is unknown.

This chain links TRBV20-1 with TRBJ2-7; 9 positions agree with TRBD1. The receptor comes from a woman aged 40 to 49 with Graves' hyperthyroidism. The material sequenced was blood. CDR3 sequence (DNA): TGCAGTGCTAGTTTGGGACAGGGAAGCTCCTACGAGCAGTACTTC. Translating it yields CSASLGQGSSYEQYF.